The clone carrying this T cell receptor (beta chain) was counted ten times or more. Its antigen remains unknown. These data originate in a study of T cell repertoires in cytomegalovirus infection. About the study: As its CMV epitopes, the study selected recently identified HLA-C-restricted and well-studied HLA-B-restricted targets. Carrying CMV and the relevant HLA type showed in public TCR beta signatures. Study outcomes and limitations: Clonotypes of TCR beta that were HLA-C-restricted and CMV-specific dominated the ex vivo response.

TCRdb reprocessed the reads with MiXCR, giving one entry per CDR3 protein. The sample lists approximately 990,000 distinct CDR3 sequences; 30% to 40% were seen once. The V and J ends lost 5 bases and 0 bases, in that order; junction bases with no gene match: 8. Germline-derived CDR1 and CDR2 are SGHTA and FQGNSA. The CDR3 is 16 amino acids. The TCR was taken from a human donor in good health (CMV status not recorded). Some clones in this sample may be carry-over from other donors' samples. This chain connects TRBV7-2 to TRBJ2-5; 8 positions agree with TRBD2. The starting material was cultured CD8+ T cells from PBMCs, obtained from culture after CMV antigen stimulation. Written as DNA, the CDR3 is TGTGCCAGCAGCGCGAGCGGGGGAATACACCAAGAGACCCAGTACTTC. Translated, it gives CASSASGGIHQETQYF.